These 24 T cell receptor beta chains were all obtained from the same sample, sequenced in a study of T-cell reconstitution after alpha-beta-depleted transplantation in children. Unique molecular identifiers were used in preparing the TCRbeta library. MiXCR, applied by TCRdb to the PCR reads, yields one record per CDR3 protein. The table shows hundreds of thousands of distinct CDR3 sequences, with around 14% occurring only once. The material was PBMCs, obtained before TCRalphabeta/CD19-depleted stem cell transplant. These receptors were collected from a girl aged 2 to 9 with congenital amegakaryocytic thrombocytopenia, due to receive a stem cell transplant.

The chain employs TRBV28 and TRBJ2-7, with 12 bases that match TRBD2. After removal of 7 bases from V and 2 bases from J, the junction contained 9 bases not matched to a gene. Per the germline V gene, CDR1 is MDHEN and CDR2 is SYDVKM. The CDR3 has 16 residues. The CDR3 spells CASISPGLAGTYEQYF. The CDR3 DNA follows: TGTGCCAGCATCTCACCAGGACTAGCGGGGACCTACGAGCAGTACTTC.

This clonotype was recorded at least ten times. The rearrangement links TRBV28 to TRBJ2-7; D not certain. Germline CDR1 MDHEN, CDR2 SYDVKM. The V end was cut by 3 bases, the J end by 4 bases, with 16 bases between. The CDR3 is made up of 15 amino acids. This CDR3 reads CASSLVIYGVYEQYF. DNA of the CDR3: TGTGCCAGCAGTTTGGTGATCTATGGGGTTTACGAGCAGTACTTC.

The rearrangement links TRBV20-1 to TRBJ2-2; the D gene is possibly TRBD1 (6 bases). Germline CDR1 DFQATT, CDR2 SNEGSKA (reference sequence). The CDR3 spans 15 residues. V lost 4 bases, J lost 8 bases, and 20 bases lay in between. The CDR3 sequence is CSAKNPFRGTGELFF. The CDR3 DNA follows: TGCAGTGCTAAGAACCCCTTCAGGGGAACGGGGGAGCTGTTTTTT.

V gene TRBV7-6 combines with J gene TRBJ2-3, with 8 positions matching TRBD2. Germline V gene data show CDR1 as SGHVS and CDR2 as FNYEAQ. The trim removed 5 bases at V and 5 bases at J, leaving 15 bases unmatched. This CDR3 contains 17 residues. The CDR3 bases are TGTGCCAGCAGCCCAACAGTCAGCGGGAGTCGTGGAGATACGCAGTATTTT. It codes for CASSPTVSGSRGDTQYF.

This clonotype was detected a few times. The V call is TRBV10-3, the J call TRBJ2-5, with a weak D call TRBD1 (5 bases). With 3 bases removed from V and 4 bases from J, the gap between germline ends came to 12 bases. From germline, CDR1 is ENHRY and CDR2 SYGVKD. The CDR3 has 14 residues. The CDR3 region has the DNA TGTGCCATCAGTGATCAGGGAATCGGAGAGACCCAGTACTTC. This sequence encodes CAISDQGIGETQYF.

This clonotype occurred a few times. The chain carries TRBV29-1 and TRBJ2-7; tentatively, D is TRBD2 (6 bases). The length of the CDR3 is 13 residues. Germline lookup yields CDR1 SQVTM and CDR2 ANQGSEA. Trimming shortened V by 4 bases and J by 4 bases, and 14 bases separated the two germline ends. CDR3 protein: CSVGRTGAYEQYF. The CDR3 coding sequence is TGCAGCGTTGGTCGGACGGGAGCATACGAGCAGTACTTC.

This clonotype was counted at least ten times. The CDR3 protein is CATGLAATDTQYF. CDR3 in DNA: TGTGCCACCGGACTAGCGGCCACAGATACGCAGTATTTT. The V call is TRBV12-3 or TRBV12-4, the J call TRBJ2-3, with 10 bases lining up with TRBD2. This CDR3 is 13 amino acids long. After removal of 10 bases from V and 2 bases from J, the junction contained 3 bases not matched to a gene.

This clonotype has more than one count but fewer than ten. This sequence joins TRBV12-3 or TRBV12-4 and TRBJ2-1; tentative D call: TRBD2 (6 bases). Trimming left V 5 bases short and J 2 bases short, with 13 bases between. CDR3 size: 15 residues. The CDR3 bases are TGTGCCAGCAGTGGATCGGGAGTACCCTACAATGAGCAGTTCTTC. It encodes CASSGSGVPYNEQFF.

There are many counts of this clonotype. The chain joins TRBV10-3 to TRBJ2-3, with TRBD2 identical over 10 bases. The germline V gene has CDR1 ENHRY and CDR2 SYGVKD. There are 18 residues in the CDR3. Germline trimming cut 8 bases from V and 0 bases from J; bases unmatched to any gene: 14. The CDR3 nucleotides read TGTGCCATCGCCGAACCGGGACTAGCGAGTGGAAGCACAGATACGCAGTATTTT. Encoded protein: CAIAEPGLASGSTDTQYF.

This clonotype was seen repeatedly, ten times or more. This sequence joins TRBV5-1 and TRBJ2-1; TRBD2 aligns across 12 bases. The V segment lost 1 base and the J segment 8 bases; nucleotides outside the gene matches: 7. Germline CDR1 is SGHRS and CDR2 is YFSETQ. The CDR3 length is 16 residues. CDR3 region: CASSLYASGGVDEQFF. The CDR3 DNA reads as TGCGCCAGCAGCTTGTATGCTAGCGGGGGGGTCGATGAGCAGTTCTTC.

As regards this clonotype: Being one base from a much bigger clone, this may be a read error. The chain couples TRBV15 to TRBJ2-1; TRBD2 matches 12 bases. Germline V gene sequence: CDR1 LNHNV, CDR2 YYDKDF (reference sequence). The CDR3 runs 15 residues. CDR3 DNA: TGTGCCACCAGCCGACTAGCGGGAGTGAACAATAAGCAGTTCTTC. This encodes CATSRLAGVNNKQFF.

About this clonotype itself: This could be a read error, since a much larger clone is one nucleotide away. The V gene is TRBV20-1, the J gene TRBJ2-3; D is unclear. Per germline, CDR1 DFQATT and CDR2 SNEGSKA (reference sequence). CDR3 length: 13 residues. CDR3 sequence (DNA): TGCACTGCTAGGCACAGACCTACAGATACGCAGTATTTT. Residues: CTARHRPTDTQYF.

CDR3 residues: CASSQGPTSDEQFF. The CDR3 nucleotides are TGTGCCAGCAGCCAGGGGCCCACCAGCGATGAGCAGTTCTTC. The gene calls are TRBV3-1 and TRBJ2-1; D possibly corresponds to TRBD1 (5 bases). The length of the CDR3 is 14 residues. Germline CDR1 and CDR2: LGHDT and YNNKEL (reference sequence). V lost 3 bases and J lost 8, with 14 bases in between.

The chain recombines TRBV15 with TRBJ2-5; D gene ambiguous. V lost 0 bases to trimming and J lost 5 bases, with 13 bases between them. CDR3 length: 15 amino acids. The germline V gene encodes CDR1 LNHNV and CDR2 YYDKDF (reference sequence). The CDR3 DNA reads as TGTGCCACCAGCAGAGAAGGATCTCATTGGGAGACCCAGTACTTC. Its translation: CATSREGSHWETQYF.

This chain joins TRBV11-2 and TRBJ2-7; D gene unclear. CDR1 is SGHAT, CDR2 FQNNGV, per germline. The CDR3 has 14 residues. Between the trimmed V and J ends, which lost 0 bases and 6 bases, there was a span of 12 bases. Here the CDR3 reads CASSLDNMSGEQYF. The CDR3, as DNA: TGTGCCAGCAGCTTAGATAATATGTCGGGCGAGCAGTACTTC.

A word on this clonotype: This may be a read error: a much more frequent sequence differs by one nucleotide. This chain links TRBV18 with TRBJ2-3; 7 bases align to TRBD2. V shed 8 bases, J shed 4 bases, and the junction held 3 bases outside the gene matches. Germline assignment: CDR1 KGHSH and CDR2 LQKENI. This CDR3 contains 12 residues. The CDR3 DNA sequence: TGTGCCAGCACCACTAGCGCAGATACGCAGTATTTT. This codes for CASTTSADTQYF.

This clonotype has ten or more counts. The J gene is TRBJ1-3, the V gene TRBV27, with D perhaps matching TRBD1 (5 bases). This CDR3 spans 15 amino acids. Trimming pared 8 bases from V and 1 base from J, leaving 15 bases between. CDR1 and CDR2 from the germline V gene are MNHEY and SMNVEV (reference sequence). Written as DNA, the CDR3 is TGTGCCAGCGGAAAAACTTGGGGGTCTGGAAACACCATATATTTT. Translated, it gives CASGKTWGSGNTIYF.

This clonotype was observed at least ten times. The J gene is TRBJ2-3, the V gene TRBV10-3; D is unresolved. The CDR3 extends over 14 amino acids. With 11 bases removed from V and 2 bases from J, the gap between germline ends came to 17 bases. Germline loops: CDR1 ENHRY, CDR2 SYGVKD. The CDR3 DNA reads TGTGCCCTAGGACGGTCTACTGTCACAGATACGCAGTATTTT. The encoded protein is CALGRSTVTDTQYF.

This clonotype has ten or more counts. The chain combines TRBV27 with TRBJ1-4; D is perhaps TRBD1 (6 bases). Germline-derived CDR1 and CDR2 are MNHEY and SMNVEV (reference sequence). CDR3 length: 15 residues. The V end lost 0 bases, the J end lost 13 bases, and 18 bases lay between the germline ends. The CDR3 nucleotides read TGTGCCAGCAGTTTATCGATCGGGTACCTAGGGGGACTGTTTTTT. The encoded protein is CASSLSIGYLGGLFF.

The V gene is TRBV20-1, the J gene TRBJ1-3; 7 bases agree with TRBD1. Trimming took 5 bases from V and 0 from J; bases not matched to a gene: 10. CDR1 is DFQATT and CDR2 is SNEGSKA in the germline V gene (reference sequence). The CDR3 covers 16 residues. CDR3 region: CSALALQGISGNTIYF. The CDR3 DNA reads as TGCAGTGCTCTAGCCCTACAGGGGATCTCTGGAAACACCATATATTTT.

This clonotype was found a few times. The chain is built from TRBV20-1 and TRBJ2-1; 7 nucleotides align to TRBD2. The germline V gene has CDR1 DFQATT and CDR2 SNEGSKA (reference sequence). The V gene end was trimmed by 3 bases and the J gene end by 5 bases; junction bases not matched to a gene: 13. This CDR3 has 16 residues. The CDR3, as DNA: TGCAGTGCTAGGGGAGAGACTAGCATGGATAACAATGAGCAGTTCTTC. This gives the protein CSARGETSMDNNEQFF.

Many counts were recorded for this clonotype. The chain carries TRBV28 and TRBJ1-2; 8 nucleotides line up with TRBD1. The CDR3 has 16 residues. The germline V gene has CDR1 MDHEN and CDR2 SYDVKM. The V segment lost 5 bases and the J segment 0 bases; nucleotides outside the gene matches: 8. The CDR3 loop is CASSPGTGLANYGYTF. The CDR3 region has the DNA TGTGCCAGCAGTCCCGGGACAGGACTAGCTAACTATGGCTACACCTTC.

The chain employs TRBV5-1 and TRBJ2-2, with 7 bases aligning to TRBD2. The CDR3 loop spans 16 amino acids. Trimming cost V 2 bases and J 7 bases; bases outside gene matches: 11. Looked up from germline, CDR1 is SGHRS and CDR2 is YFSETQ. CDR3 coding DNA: TGCGCCAGCAGCTTAACTGGGCGGGAGAAAATCGGGGAGCTGTTTTTT. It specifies CASSLTGREKIGELFF.

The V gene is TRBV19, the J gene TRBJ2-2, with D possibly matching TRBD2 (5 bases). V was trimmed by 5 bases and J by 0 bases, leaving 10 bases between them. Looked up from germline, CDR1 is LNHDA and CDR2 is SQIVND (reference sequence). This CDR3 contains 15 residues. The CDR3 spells CASSEEAANTGELFF. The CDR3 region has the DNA TGTGCCAGTAGTGAGGAGGCCGCGAACACCGGGGAGCTGTTTTTT.